The 16 T cell receptor beta chains below all came from one sample that was sequenced in a study of human T cells and chemical hapten exposure. Time point indicated: patch test 3, about 24 weeks after DPC sensitization. Treatment of the sample: therapeutic diphenylcyclopropenone sensitization with weekly scalp DPC. TCRdb recomputed calls from the RACE reads with MiXCR, one row per CDR3 protein. This table holds tens of thousands of distinct CDR3 sequences, approximately 11% found once. The sequencing used whole blood, collected in connection with sensitization to the hapten diphenylcyclopropenone (DPC). All receptors derive from a woman in her thirties with alopecia areata. Some clones in this sample may be carry-over from other donors' samples.

In its sample, this clonotype was seen many times. The chain links TRBV10-2 to TRBJ2-7; the D gene is possibly TRBD1 (5 bases). The CDR3 has 13 amino acids. Trimming pared 6 bases from V and 2 bases from J, leaving 11 bases between. Germline assignment: CDR1 WSHSY and CDR2 SAAADI. In nucleotides, the CDR3 is TGCGCCAGCAGCACAGGTCTTACCTACGAGCAGTACGTC. As protein: CASSTGLTYEQYV.

The rearrangement links TRBV29-1 to TRBJ1-1; the D is unclear. The CDR3 covers 12 residues. Trimming removed 4 bases at V and 1 base at J, with 7 bases between. Germline V lookup: CDR1 SQVTM, CDR2 ANQGSEA. CDR3 in amino acids: CSVGTQNTEAFF. The CDR3 nucleotides read TGCAGCGTTGGCACACAGAACACTGAAGCTTTCTTT.

This clonotype was counted many times. V usage is TRBV28 and J usage is TRBJ2-6; D gene uncertain. This CDR3 is 14 amino acids long. V lost 8 bases, J lost 2 bases, and 10 bases lay in between. Germline V gene data show CDR1 as MDHEN and CDR2 as SYDVKM. CDR3 amino acids: CASRPRAGANVLTF. CDR3 nucleotide sequence: TGTGCCAGCCGCCCGCGAGCTGGGGCCAACGTCCTGACTTTC.

This clonotype was picked up a small number of times. The CDR3 reads CAISDSLSGNTIYF. The CDR3 region has the DNA TGTGCCATCAGTGACAGCTTATCTGGAAACACCATATATTTT. J is TRBJ1-3 and V is TRBV10-3; no clear D gene. Trimming shortened V by 3 bases and J by 1 base, and 7 bases separated the two germline ends. The CDR3 is made up of 14 amino acids. Germline-derived CDR1 and CDR2 are ENHRY and SYGVKD.

The CDR3 region has the DNA TGTGCCAGCCGCCGGGACAGGAACACCGGGGAGCTGTTTTTT. Its protein is CASRRDRNTGELFF. The chain has TRBV7-9 and TRBJ2-2; 7 bases are shared with TRBD1. The V segment lost 8 bases and the J segment 1 base; nucleotides outside the gene matches: 4. In germline, CDR1 is SEHNR, CDR2 FQNEAQ (reference sequence). There are 14 residues in the CDR3.

The sample holds a few counts of this clonotype. The chain uses TRBV12-3 or TRBV12-4 and TRBJ2-5; D uncertain. The CDR3 is 13 residues long. V dropped 7 bases and J dropped 2 bases, with 11 bases sitting between them. DNA for the CDR3: TGTGCCAGCACCTCCCCTCTACAAGAGACCCAGTACTTC. Translated, it gives CASTSPLQETQYF.

The sample holds many counts of this clonotype. This chain links TRBV18 with TRBJ2-1, with TRBD2 matching over 8 bases. V lost 4 bases, J lost 5 bases, and 7 bases stayed unmatched. Germline V gives CDR1 KGHSH, CDR2 LQKENI. This CDR3 has 15 residues. CDR3 nucleotide sequence: TGTGCCAGCTCACTAATTAGCGGGACCGACAATGAGCAGTTCTTC. It yields the protein CASSLISGTDNEQFF. The full variable domain, in which reference TRBV18 and TRBJ2-1 provide the parts outside the CDR3, is NAGVMQNPRHLVRRRGQEARLRCSPMKGHSHVYWYRQLPEEGLKFMVYLQKENIIDESGMPKERFSAEFPKEGPSILRIQQVVRGDSAAYFCASSLISGTDNEQFFGPGTRLTVL.

This clonotype was counted ten times or more. The chain carries TRBV27 and TRBJ2-1; D may be TRBD2 (6 bases). CDR1 and CDR2 (germline): MNHEY, SMNVEV (reference sequence). CDR3 length: 15 amino acids. The V and J ends lost 6 bases and 1 base respectively, with 13 bases between them. The CDR3 sequence is CASSRAGSSYNEQFF. DNA of the CDR3: TGTGCCAGCAGCCGTGCGGGGTCATCCTACAATGAGCAGTTCTTC.

This clonotype occurred many times. The chain is built from TRBV12-3 or TRBV12-4 and TRBJ2-7, with D maybe TRBD1 (5 bases). The V gene lost 3 bases and the J gene lost 2 bases, with 17 bases spanning the gap. The CDR3 loop spans 16 amino acids. In nucleotides, the CDR3 is TGTGCCAGCAGTTTCCGAAGGGGTACCGGCACCTACGAGCAGTACTTC. Its translation is CASSFRRGTGTYEQYF.

This chain connects TRBV12-3 or TRBV12-4 to TRBJ1-1; D might be TRBD1 (6 bases). Deletions cut 3 bases from V and 1 base from J, with 9 bases between. This CDR3 has 14 amino acids. CDR3: CASSFSRGNTEAFF. CDR3 DNA sequence: TGTGCCAGCAGTTTCTCCAGGGGGAACACTGAAGCTTTCTTT.

This clonotype was seen at least ten times. V gene TRBV24-1 combines with J gene TRBJ2-1, with D possibly matching TRBD2 (6 bases). Germline CDR1 KGHDR, CDR2 SFDVKD. The CDR3 consists of 16 residues. Trimming took 2 bases from V and 5 from J, leaving 15 bases between them. This CDR3 reads CATSDSKPTSHNEQFF. The CDR3 DNA is TGTGCCACCAGTGATTCAAAGCCAACTAGCCACAATGAGCAGTTCTTC.

The CDR3, as DNA: TGTGCCACCAGCGCCCGACAGAGTTACACCGGGGAGCTGTTTTTT. It specifies CATSARQSYTGELFF. This chain links TRBV15 with TRBJ2-2, with TRBD1 as a possible D gene (5 bases). Deletions cut 5 bases from V and 3 bases from J, with 13 bases between. Germline-derived CDR1 and CDR2 are LNHNV and YYDKDF (reference sequence). This CDR3 is built from 15 residues. The whole variable domain, filled in from reference TRBV15 and TRBJ2-2, reads DAMVIQNPRYQVTQFGKPVTLSCSQTLNHNVMYWYQQKSSQAPKLLFHYYDKDFNNEADTPDNFQSRRPNTSFCFLDIRSPGLGDTAMYLCATSARQSYTGELFFGEGSRLTVL.

The V and J genes are TRBV29-1 and TRBJ2-1; 10 bases fit TRBD1. The CDR3 runs to 13 residues. Germline loops: CDR1 SQVTM, CDR2 ANQGSEA. After removal of 4 bases from V and 3 bases from J, the junction contained 0 bases not matched to a gene. CDR3 region: CSVGTGGYNEQFF. Here the CDR3 DNA reads TGCAGCGTTGGGACAGGGGGCTACAATGAGCAGTTCTTC.

This clonotype was counted at least ten times. This chain joins TRBV18 and TRBJ1-1; TRBD1 aligns across 7 bases. V lost 6 bases, J lost 0 bases, and 4 bases stayed unmatched. CDR1 is KGHSH and CDR2 is LQKENI in the germline V gene. This CDR3 has 14 amino acids. CDR3 loop: CASSMDRLNTEAFF. The CDR3 DNA is TGTGCCAGCTCGATGGACAGGTTGAACACTGAAGCTTTCTTT. The variable domain in full, with the rest retrieved from reference TRBV18 and TRBJ1-1, is NAGVMQNPRHLVRRRGQEARLRCSPMKGHSHVYWYRQLPEEGLKFMVYLQKENIIDESGMPKERFSAEFPKEGPSILRIQQVVRGDSAAYFCASSMDRLNTEAFFGQGTRLTVV.

This clonotype occurred a few times. V gene TRBV7-2 combines with J gene TRBJ2-1, with 10 bases fitting TRBD2. The CDR3 spans 16 residues. J was trimmed by 1 base and V by 5 bases; bases with no gene match: 5. Looked up from germline, CDR1 is SGHTA and CDR2 is FQGNSA. Here the CDR3 DNA reads TGTGCCAGCAGCCTCACGACTAGCGGGTCCTACAATGAGCAGTTCTTC. Translating it yields CASSLTTSGSYNEQFF.

This clonotype has ten or more counts. This chain joins TRBV24-1 and TRBJ2-2; the D gene is possibly TRBD1 (5 bases). Germline loops: CDR1 KGHDR, CDR2 SFDVKD. The CDR3 totals 16 residues. Trimming took 5 bases from V and 0 from J, leaving 12 bases between them. CDR3 in DNA: TGTGCCACCAGTGGCGTGGACACCGCGAACACCGGGGAGCTGTTTTTT. This gives the protein CATSGVDTANTGELFF.